These 7 T cell receptor beta chains share one sample of origin, sequenced in a study of cytomegalovirus exposure and HLA in healthy donors. The PCR made use of 60 Vbeta and 13 Jbeta primers. The protocol was immunoSEQ multiplex PCR, while the TCRdb copy is restricted to in-frame clones and leaves out a portion. Of some 170,000 clones listed, roughly 85% are singletons. The specimen sequenced was PBMCs. The receptors stem from a man younger than 35 in good health and CMV-seropositive.

The rearrangement links TRBV19 to TRBJ2-7; 8 bases map to TRBD1. V shed 1 base, J shed 3 bases, and the junction held 2 bases outside the gene matches. The CDR3 totals 14 residues. CDR1 is LNHDA, CDR2 SQIVND, per germline (reference sequence). This CDR3 is CASSIAGQDYEQYF. The CDR3 bases are TGTGCCAGTAGTATAGCGGGACAGGACTACGAGCAGTACTTC.

The chain is built from TRBV11-1 and TRBJ2-2; 7 nucleotides match TRBD1. Germline CDR1 is SGHAT and CDR2 is FQDESV (reference sequence). The CDR3 covers 16 residues. The junction had 4 bases not matched to a gene; V was cut back by 3 bases and J by 0 bases. The CDR3 sequence is CASSLNRGSNTGELFF. Written as DNA, the CDR3 is TGTGCCAGCAGCTTGAACAGGGGTTCGAACACCGGGGAGCTGTTTTTT.

The chain employs TRBV30 and TRBJ2-1, with 9 bases matching TRBD1. Germline V CDR1 and CDR2: GTSNPN, SVGIG (reference sequence). J was trimmed by 4 bases and V by 5 bases; bases with no gene match: 6. The CDR3 has 14 residues. The chain's CDR3 is CAWQGTGLYNEQFF. In nucleotides, the CDR3 is TGTGCCTGGCAAGGGACAGGGTTATACAATGAGCAGTTCTTC.

V gene TRBV29-1 combines with J gene TRBJ1-2; 10 positions match TRBD1. The CDR3 contains 12 residues. Germline values: CDR1 SQVTM, CDR2 ANQGSEA. The V segment lost 3 bases and the J segment 10 bases; nucleotides outside the gene matches: 5. The CDR3 DNA sequence: TGCAGCGTTGATAGGGGACAGGGGCTCTACACCTTC. Protein product: CSVDRGQGLYTF.

V gene TRBV19 combines with J gene TRBJ2-1, with TRBD1 matching 9 bases. Germline CDR1 is LNHDA and CDR2 is SQIVND (reference sequence). J gave up 3 bases and V 3 bases, and 3 bases lay outside the gene matches. The CDR3 length is 15 residues. The CDR3 loop reads CASSITGGFYNEQFF. CDR3 sequence (DNA): TGTGCCAGTAGTATTACAGGGGGCTTCTACAATGAGCAGTTCTTC. The variable domain in full, with the rest retrieved from reference TRBV19 and TRBJ2-1, is DGGITQSPKYLFRKEGQNVTLSCEQNLNHDAMYWYRQDPGQGLRLIYYSQIVNDFQKGDIAEGYSVSREKKESFPLTVTSAQKNPTAFYLCASSITGGFYNEQFFGPGTRLTVL.

J is TRBJ1-6 and V is TRBV6-5, with TRBD1 matching 8 bases. Germline trimming cut 2 bases from V and 10 bases from J; bases unmatched to any gene: 4. CDR1 is MNHEY, CDR2 SVGAGI, per germline. The CDR3 runs to 14 residues. The CDR3 DNA reads as TGTGCCAGCAGTTACGCCACAGGGGGATCACCCCTCCACTTT. As protein: CASSYATGGSPLHF.

The chain has TRBV4-2 and TRBJ2-7; 13 nucleotides match TRBD2. Looked up from germline, CDR1 is LGHNA and CDR2 is YNFKEQ. The CDR3 runs 17 residues. V lost 4 bases to trimming and J lost 3 bases; unmatched junction nucleotides: 9. As DNA, the CDR3 is TGTGCCAGCAGCCGCCCAAAACTAGCGGGAGGGGTCTACGAGCAGTACTTC. As protein: CASSRPKLAGGVYEQYF.